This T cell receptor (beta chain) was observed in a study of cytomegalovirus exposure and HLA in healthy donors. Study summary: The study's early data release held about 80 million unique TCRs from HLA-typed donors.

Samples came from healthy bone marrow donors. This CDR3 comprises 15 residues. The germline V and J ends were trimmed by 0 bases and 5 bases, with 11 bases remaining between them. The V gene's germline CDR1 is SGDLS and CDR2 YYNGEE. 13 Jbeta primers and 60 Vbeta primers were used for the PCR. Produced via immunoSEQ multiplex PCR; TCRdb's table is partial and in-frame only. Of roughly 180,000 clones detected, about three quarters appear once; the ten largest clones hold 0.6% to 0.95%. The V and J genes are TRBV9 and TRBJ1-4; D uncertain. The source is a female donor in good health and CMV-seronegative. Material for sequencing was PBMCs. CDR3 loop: CASSVGQTTNEKLFF. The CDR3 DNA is TGTGCCAGCAGCGTAGGGCAGACTACCAATGAAAAACTGTTTTTT.